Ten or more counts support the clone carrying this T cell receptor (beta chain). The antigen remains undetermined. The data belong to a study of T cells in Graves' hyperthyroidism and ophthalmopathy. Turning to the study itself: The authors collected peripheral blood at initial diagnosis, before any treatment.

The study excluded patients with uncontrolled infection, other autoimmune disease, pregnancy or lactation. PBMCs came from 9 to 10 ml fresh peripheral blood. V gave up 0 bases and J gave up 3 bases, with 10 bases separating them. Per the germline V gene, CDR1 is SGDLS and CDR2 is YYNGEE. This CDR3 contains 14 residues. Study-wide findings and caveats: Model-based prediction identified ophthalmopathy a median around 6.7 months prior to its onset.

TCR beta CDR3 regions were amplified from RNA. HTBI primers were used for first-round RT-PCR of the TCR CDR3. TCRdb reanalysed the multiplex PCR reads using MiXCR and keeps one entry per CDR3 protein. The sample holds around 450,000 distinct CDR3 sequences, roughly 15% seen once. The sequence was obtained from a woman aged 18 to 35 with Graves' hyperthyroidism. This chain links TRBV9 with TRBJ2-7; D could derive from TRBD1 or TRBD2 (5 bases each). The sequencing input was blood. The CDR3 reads CASSVGGRYYEQYF. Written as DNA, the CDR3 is TGTGCCAGCAGCGTAGGGGGACGGTACTACGAGCAGTACTTC.